These 22 T cell receptor beta chains share one sample of origin, sequenced in a study of PD-1 blockade in mismatch repair-deficient tumors. Their antigen targets remain unknown. The protocol was immunoSEQ multiplex PCR, while the TCRdb copy is restricted to in-frame clones and leaves out a portion. Of over 13,000 clones in the sample, approximately 80% were seen once. Time point of the sample: approximately nine-day in vitro stimulation with candidate neoantigen peptide 5. Sequenced here: cells cultured in vitro, sampled from a patient treated with pembrolizumab. These TCRs come from an adult with mismatch repair-deficient cancer.

The chain carries TRBV5-6 and TRBJ2-7; 11 nucleotides match TRBD2. The CDR3 length is 18 residues. The trim removed 4 bases at V and 4 bases at J, leaving 16 bases unmatched. Germline V CDR1 and CDR2: SGHDT, YYEEEE. CDR3 coding DNA: TGTGCCAGCAGCCCCGGGCTCCGTACTAGCGGGAGACTGTACGAGCAGTACTTC. The encoded protein is CASSPGLRTSGRLYEQYF.

The chain employs TRBV9 and TRBJ2-5; no firm D call. V was cut by 3 bases and J by 7 bases, with 7 bases left in between. Germline CDR1 and CDR2: SGDLS and YYNGEE. This CDR3 has 11 residues. The CDR3 sequence is CASSEAGTQYF. In DNA, the CDR3 is TGTGCCAGCAGCGAGGCCGGGACCCAGTACTTC.

The rearrangement uses TRBV29-1 and TRBJ1-5; TRBD1 matches at 10 bases. The CDR3 has 16 amino acids. CDR1 and CDR2 (germline): SQVTM, ANQGSEA. With V trimmed by 0 bases and J by 5 bases, 7 bases remained unmatched. The CDR3 loop reads CSVEESGTGDYQPQHF. The CDR3 region has the DNA TGCAGCGTTGAAGAGTCCGGGACAGGGGATTATCAGCCCCAGCATTTT.

This clone has just a few counts. This chain links TRBV4-1 with TRBJ2-7, with D unresolved. Per the germline V gene, CDR1 is MGHRA and CDR2 is YSYEKL. Between the trimmed V and J ends, which lost 0 bases and 4 bases, there was a span of 7 bases. This CDR3 spans 13 amino acids. CDR3 in DNA: TGCGCCAGCAGCCAAGATCAGAATTACGAGCAGTACTTC. This translates into CASSQDQNYEQYF.

The chain employs TRBV27 and TRBJ2-7; 9 bases fit TRBD1. This CDR3 has 14 residues. Germline trimming cut 5 bases from V and 4 bases from J; bases unmatched to any gene: 6. Germline-derived CDR1 and CDR2 are MNHEY and SMNVEV (reference sequence). The CDR3 reads CASSVGQGAYEQYF. The CDR3 DNA reads TGTGCCAGCAGTGTGGGACAGGGAGCGTACGAGCAGTACTTC.

The rearrangement joins TRBV7-2 to TRBJ2-1, with 11 bases identical to TRBD2. The CDR3 totals 19 residues. J lost 5 bases, V lost 2 bases, and 14 bases had no gene match. Germline CDR1 and CDR2: SGHTA and FQGNSA. The CDR3 nucleotides read TGTGCCAGCAGCTTAATGACTAGCGGGACCATCCCCCTAGACAATGAGCAGTTCTTC. Amino acids: CASSLMTSGTIPLDNEQFF.

This rearrangement joins TRBV6-1 to TRBJ2-7; no definite D call. The V end lost 7 bases, the J end lost 3 bases, and 13 bases lay between the germline ends. The CDR3 runs 13 residues. Germline CDR1 reads MNHNS; CDR2 reads SASEGT. Here the CDR3 reads CASKNLESYEQYF. The CDR3 DNA sequence: TGTGCCAGCAAGAACTTGGAAAGCTACGAGCAGTACTTC.

The chain carries TRBV7-9 and TRBJ2-3; D is unclear. The CDR3 is made up of 14 amino acids. Germline lookup yields CDR1 SEHNR and CDR2 FQNEAQ (reference sequence). V lost 1 base and J lost 8, with 13 bases in between. The CDR3 coding sequence is TGTGCCAGCAGCTTAGATCCCGCAGCCAGTACGCAGTATTTT. Its translation: CASSLDPAASTQYF.

The chain has TRBV5-1 and TRBJ2-7; TRBD2 is a possible D gene (6 bases). The V end was cut by 3 bases, the J end by 6 bases, with 22 bases between. Germline V gives CDR1 SGHRS, CDR2 YFSETQ. This CDR3 has 16 amino acids. CDR3 nucleotides: TGCGCCAGCAGCTCGGGGGATTTAGGACTCCTAGTCGAGCAGTACTTC. Its translation: CASSSGDLGLLVEQYF. Full variable domain (rest looked up from reference TRBV5-1 and TRBJ2-7): KAGVTQTPRYLIKTRGQQVTLSCSPISGHRSVSWYQQTPGQGLQFLFEYFSETQRNKGNFPGRFSGRQFSNSRSEMNVSTLELGDSALYLCASSSGDLGLLVEQYFGPGTRLTVT.

The genes are TRBV19 and TRBJ2-3; D unclear. From germline, CDR1 is LNHDA and CDR2 SQIVND (reference sequence). CDR3 size: 16 residues. V was cut by 1 base and J by 0 bases, with 11 bases left in between. The CDR3 DNA reads TGTGCCAGTAGTATAGTGGACCGAGGAAGCACAGATACGCAGTATTTT. Translated, it gives CASSIVDRGSTDTQYF.

The rearrangement joins TRBV11-3 to TRBJ1-1, with no clear D. V lost 5 bases and J 7 bases, leaving 8 bases between the germline ends. This CDR3 contains 11 residues. CDR1 SGHNT and CDR2 YENEEA come from the germline V gene. CDR3 amino acids: CASSGPREAFF. CDR3 coding DNA: TGTGCCAGCAGCGGGCCACGTGAAGCTTTCTTT. The full variable domain, with the rest looked up from reference TRBV11-3 and TRBJ1-1, is EAGVVQSPRYKIIEKKQPVAFWCNPISGHNTLYWYLQNLGQGPELLIRYENEEAVDDSQLPKDRFSAERLKGVDSTLKIQPAELGDSAVYLCASSGPREAFFGQGTRLTVV.

The gene calls are TRBV28 and TRBJ2-1; 7 bases are a match to TRBD2. Unmatched junction bases numbered 10, after V lost 7 bases and J lost 7 bases. Per the germline V gene, CDR1 is MDHEN and CDR2 is SYDVKM. This CDR3 spans 14 amino acids. DNA for the CDR3: TGTGCCAGCATAGCTGGCGGGAGTTGGAATGAGCAGTTCTTC. It specifies CASIAGGSWNEQFF.

The V gene is TRBV28, the J gene TRBJ2-7; D gene uncertain. The germline gives CDR1 MDHEN, CDR2 SYDVKM. Trimming left V 6 bases short and J 5 bases short, with 8 bases between. The CDR3 sequence is 11 residues long. DNA of the CDR3: TGTGCCAGCAGCCAGCGTCACGAGCAGTACTTC. The encoded protein is CASSQRHEQYF.

Only a few counts were recorded for this clone. The chain joins TRBV5-1 to TRBJ1-1; TRBD1 might be the D (5 bases). The CDR3 has 14 amino acids. Trimming took 4 bases from V and 2 from J, leaving 12 bases between them. In germline, CDR1 is SGHRS, CDR2 YFSETQ. The DNA for the CDR3 is TGCGCCAGCAGCCCAGGACACCGCAACACTGAAGCTTTCTTT. Its protein product is CASSPGHRNTEAFF.

The rearrangement links TRBV28 to TRBJ1-5; no reliable D call. Between the trimmed V and J ends, which lost 3 bases and 7 bases, there was a span of 7 bases. The CDR3 has 12 residues. Germline V CDR1 and CDR2: MDHEN, SYDVKM. The CDR3 sequence: CASSLVGQPQHF. The CDR3 region has the DNA TGTGCCAGCAGTTTGGTAGGGCAGCCCCAGCATTTT.

The chain has TRBV18 and TRBJ2-1; 10 bases match TRBD2. The J segment lost 1 base and the V segment lost 6 bases, leaving 6 bases of the junction unmatched. Germline V gene sequence: CDR1 KGHSH, CDR2 LQKENI. CDR3 length equals 16 residues. CDR3 DNA: TGTGCCAGCTCCCCTAGCGGGAGTAAGTCCTACAATGAGCAGTTCTTC. Residues: CASSPSGSKSYNEQFF.

This clone appeared once. This chain joins TRBV5-1 and TRBJ2-5, with D maybe TRBD2 (7 bases). The last part of the DNA fits TRBJ2-7 better; the J call may be wrong. The CDR3 consists of 15 residues. From germline, CDR1 is SGHRS and CDR2 YFSETQ. The CDR3 region has the DNA TGCGCCAGCAGCTTGGCGGGGGGCCTCTCCTACGAGCAGTACTTC. Translated, it gives CASSLAGGLSYEQYF.

The genes are TRBV2 and TRBJ2-6; D is possibly TRBD1 (6 bases). The CDR3 has 10 amino acids. The germline gives CDR1 SNHLY, CDR2 FYNNEI. V lost 9 bases to trimming and J lost 12 bases, with 9 bases between them. This chain's CDR3 is CASGGGVLTF. The CDR3 bases are TGTGCCAGTGGGGGCGGCGTCCTGACTTTC.

This chain links TRBV27 with TRBJ2-5, with unresolved D. This CDR3 is 14 amino acids long. Trimming removed 5 bases from V and 1 base from J, with 11 bases in between. Germline CDR1 is MNHEY and CDR2 is SMNVEV (reference sequence). The CDR3: CASSPVWPQETQYF. The DNA of the CDR3 is TGTGCCAGCAGTCCGGTATGGCCCCAAGAGACCCAGTACTTC.

Here the CDR3 reads CASSVWKYQSYEQYF. CDR3 nucleotide sequence: TGTGCCAGTAGCGTCTGGAAGTACCAGTCCTACGAGCAGTACTTC. The chain uses TRBV19 and TRBJ2-7; D is undetermined. The CDR3 is 15 amino acids. Germline CDR1 is LNHDA and CDR2 is SQIVND (reference sequence). Trimming left V 6 bases short and J 1 base short, with 16 bases between.

The J gene is TRBJ2-1, the V gene TRBV9; 9 bases are shared with TRBD2. The CDR3 consists of 19 residues. The V and J ends lost 0 bases and 8 bases, in that order; junction bases with no gene match: 18. Germline lookup yields CDR1 SGDLS and CDR2 YYNGEE. The DNA for the CDR3 is TGTGCCAGCAGCGTAGGTCTAGCGGGAACGGGGCAAGGGAGCCATGAGCAGTTCTTC. It yields the protein CASSVGLAGTGQGSHEQFF.

This clone was counted a single time. The rearrangement links TRBV5-4 to TRBJ2-1; tentatively, D is TRBD2 (5 bases). Per the germline V gene, CDR1 is SGHNT and CDR2 is YYREEE (reference sequence). Deletions cut 1 base from V and 4 bases from J, with 12 bases between. CDR3 size: 15 residues. The CDR3 sequence is CASSLLEGVYNEQFF. CDR3 nucleotides: TGTGCCAGCAGCTTGCTAGAGGGAGTTTACAATGAGCAGTTCTTC. Full variable domain (remainder filled in from reference TRBV5-4 and TRBJ2-1): ETGVTQSPTHLIKTRGQQVTLRCSSQSGHNTVSWYQQALGQGPQFIFQYYREEENGRGNFPPRFSGLQFPNYSSELNVNALELDDSALYLCASSLLEGVYNEQFFGPGTRLTVL.